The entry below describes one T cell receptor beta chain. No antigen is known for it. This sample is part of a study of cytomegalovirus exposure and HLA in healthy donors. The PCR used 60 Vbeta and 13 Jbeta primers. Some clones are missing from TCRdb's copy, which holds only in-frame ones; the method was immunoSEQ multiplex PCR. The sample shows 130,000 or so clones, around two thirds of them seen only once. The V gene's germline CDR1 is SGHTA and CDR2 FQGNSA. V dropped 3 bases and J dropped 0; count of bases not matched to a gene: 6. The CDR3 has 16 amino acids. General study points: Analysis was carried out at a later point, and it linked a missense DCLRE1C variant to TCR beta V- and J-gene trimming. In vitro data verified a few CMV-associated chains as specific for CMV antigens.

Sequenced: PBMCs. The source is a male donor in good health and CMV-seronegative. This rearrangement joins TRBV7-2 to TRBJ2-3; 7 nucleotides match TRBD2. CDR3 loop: CASSFWGGLSTDTQYF. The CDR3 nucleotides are TGTGCCAGCAGCTTTTGGGGGGGATTAAGCACAGATACGCAGTATTTT.